Listed below are T cell receptor beta chains from one sample, sequenced in a study of OX40 agonist ivuxolimab in advanced cancers. Repertoires were generated with immunoSEQ multiplex PCR, while TCRdb's copy carries only in-frame clones and drops some. The repertoire has 85,000 to 100,000 clones, around 90% of them found once; the top ten carry around 0.32%. The starting material was CD4+ or CD8+ T cells sorted from blood, obtained in a trial of the OX40 agonist ivuxolimab. The receptors were sampled from an adult with an advanced solid tumor such as melanoma, head and neck, liver or kidney cancer. CDR3s leave out the opening cysteine and the closing phenylalanine or tryptophan. Fields, in order: V gene, CDR3 protein.

v_call: TRBV30
cdr3_aa: AWTGTSYEQY

v_call: TRBV6-5
cdr3_aa: ASSYSGLAGGHEQY

v_call: TRBV11-3
cdr3_aa: ASKDRDGAYEQY

v_call: TRBV5-1
cdr3_aa: ASSLDGLAGVGEQY

v_call: TRBV19
cdr3_aa: ASSIQNSGNTIY

v_call: TRBV28
cdr3_aa: ASSGRSGVNTIY

v_call: TRBV7-8
cdr3_aa: ASSANSNEKLF

v_call: TRBV19
cdr3_aa: ASSPAGAVSGELF

v_call: TRBV5-4
cdr3_aa: ASSLAQMVYGYT

v_call: TRBV6-6
cdr3_aa: ASSKRTSGDYNEQF

v_call: TRBV6-1
cdr3_aa: ASSELAGVLAYEQY

v_call: TRBV4-3
cdr3_aa: ASSQEEQNTQY

v_call: TRBV28
cdr3_aa: ASSLSSGAGGNQPQH

v_call: TRBV27
cdr3_aa: ASSLALGTDTQY

v_call: TRBV28
cdr3_aa: ASSKAGVETQY

v_call: TRBV5-6
cdr3_aa: ASSPGGRTEAF

v_call: TRBV13
cdr3_aa: ASNRINTGELF

v_call: TRBV9
cdr3_aa: ASSPTHSGNTIY

v_call: TRBV6-6
cdr3_aa: ASSSGLAAQETQY

v_call: TRBV11-2
cdr3_aa: ASSSWTSGLQETQY

v_call: TRBV4-3
cdr3_aa: ASSQEASGRREQF

v_call: TRBV11-2
cdr3_aa: ASSRAGTQETQY

v_call: TRBV19
cdr3_aa: ASSPYRGQDNEQF